This T cell receptor beta chain was sequenced for a study of T-cell memory formation after mild COVID-19. Overall study context: Largely donor-specific TCR clusters were found.

Only a few counts were recorded for this clonotype. The antigen remains unidentified. The CDR3 loop spans 13 amino acids. The trim removed 5 bases at V and 14 bases at J, leaving 11 bases unmatched. Study conclusions and caveats: Contracting CD4+ clones were located mainly in CM and EM, and CD8+ clones in EMRA. Prior to infection, memory already included some responding clones, suggesting cross-reactive memory joined.

5'RACE with constant-segment primers yielded barcoded, UMI-tagged TCR alpha and TCR beta cDNA libraries. TCRdb called the 5' RACE reads again in MiXCR, with one record for every CDR3 protein. The table includes some 450,000 distinct CDR3 sequences, more than 15% detected once. The receptor comes from a man in his late teens or twenties who had mild COVID-19 (a few samples of this study predate the infection). Cell type and time point are not known. Material for sequencing was PBMCs or a T cell subset sorted from them (not recorded which). The chain carries TRBV12-3 or TRBV12-4 and TRBJ2-3; 9 positions agree with TRBD1. The CDR3 coding sequence is TGTGCCAGCAGTCCTCAAACCGGGACAGGGACGTATTTT. Amino acid sequence: CASSPQTGTGTYF.